This T cell receptor (beta chain) was captured in a study of CD8 T cells in ankylosing spondylitis. General observations from the study: Enrichment of disease-linked clones was reportedly significant in matched ankylosing spondylitis synovial fluid.

TCRdb fed the 5' RACE reads into MiXCR, producing one record per CDR3 protein. The sample includes around 280,000 distinct CDR3 sequences, around 20% of them seen just once. Germline V gene sequence: CDR1 SGHRS, CDR2 YFSETQ. This CDR3 region has 18 residues. Trimming removed 0 bases from V and 0 bases from J; junction bases left unmatched: 5. Note on this clonotype: Its specificity is unknown.

The sample was blood, either unsorted or a sorted T cell fraction (not recorded which). The TCR was taken from a male donor with ankylosing spondylitis or in good health (not recorded which). J is TRBJ2-6 and V is TRBV5-1, with 8 positions matching TRBD1. In DNA, the CDR3 is TGCGCCAGCAGCTTGGTGGCAGGGGGCAACTCTGGGGCCAACGTCCTGACTTTC. Protein: CASSLVAGGNSGANVLTF. The full variable domain, its missing parts supplied by reference TRBV5-1 and TRBJ2-6, is KAGVTQTPRYLIKTRGQQVTLSCSPISGHRSVSWYQQTPGQGLQFLFEYFSETQRNKGNFPGRFSGRQFSNSRSEMNVSTLELGDSALYLCASSLVAGGNSGANVLTFGAGSRLTVL.